Given below is one T cell receptor (beta chain) in context. Which antigen it targets is not known. Per-nucleotide qualities are absent, and no much larger clonotype sits a single base away. This entry comes from a study of vaccination effects on CD4 cells after COVID-19 (dated 2022 in TCRdb). Turning to the overall study: In the ViraFEST assay, PBMC were stimulated with viral peptide pools, and antigen-specific CD4+ T cell clonotypes were then identified by expansion using TCR sequencing. Each participant received two doses of an mRNA SARS-CoV-2 vaccine, either BNT162b2 or mRNA-1273. Roughly 2 million PBMC per well were cultured in IMDM with approximately 5% human AB serum, 9 to 10 IU/ml IL-2 and gentamicin, plus 10 ug/ml peptides. The study compared SARS-CoV-2 spike-specific CD4+ TCR repertoires before and after mRNA vaccination in COVID-19 convalescent patients and infection-naive vaccine recipients. Altogether, around ten COVID-19 convalescent patients and several SARS-CoV-2-naive healthy vaccine recipients made up the full study. Cultures from other donors in the study were sequenced using the Oncomine TCR Beta short-read assay on an Illumina iSeq 100.

After more than 9 days of culture, CD4+ T cells were isolated with the EasySep CD4+ T cell isolation kit. Healthy vaccine recipients had no prior SARS-CoV-2 infection, confirmed by negative nucleocapsid antibodies before and after vaccination. Half of the culture medium was replaced with fresh IL-2-containing medium on days 3 and 7. Unless noted otherwise, every peptide stimulation condition was cultured in triplicate wells. Using Ficoll-Paque Plus gradient centrifugation, PBMC were separated from whole blood and then either used fresh or cryopreserved at -140C. The QIAamp micro DNA kit was used to extract genomic DNA from the cultured CD4+ T cells. Library preparation was by the immunoSEQ multiplex PCR assay. DNA from the cultured and isolated CD4+ T cells underwent TCR beta CDR3 sequencing. The authors' pipeline ran thus. Non-productive TCR sequences were removed and reads were trimmed to the CDR3 region, keeping CDR3s of at least 7 amino acids. Antigen-specific clonotypes were identified using the MANAFEST web app by comparison of expansion in peptide wells against reference cultures. Positive clones required FDR<0.05 expansion versus reference and all other wells, odds ratio above 5, and frequency above 0.1% in two replicate wells. Clonotypes significantly expanded in SARS-CoV-2 spike wells and in at least one common cold coronavirus spike condition were defined as cross-reactive. Using the stringdist R package, CDR3 similarity was measured by Levenshtein distance, and unrooted trees were constructed with ape in R 3.6.1. Drawn from immuneACCESS, this table holds only the in-frame rearrangements with V and J called that TCRdb kept. Clones are partly lost; checked studies trace under half to an unresolved V gene and leave the rest unexplained. Clone size and V and J calls were adopted from that table, with D and trimming inferred from the DNA. This sample has around 56,000 clones in its table, and more than 60% of those were observed once. The top ten clonotypes cover around 2.9% of the sample.

Including cysteine and phenylalanine, the CDR3 has 14 amino acids. The only DNA kept is the CDR3, 42 bases in frame from the first base. Based on the germline V gene, the CDR1 and CDR2 sequences are SGHTA and FQGNSA. Cut back by 0 bases and 5 bases, the V and J ends lie 10 bases apart. Study-wide conclusions, independent of this receptor: Among healthy vaccine recipients, nearly all vaccine-induced clones were SARS-CoV-2 mono-reactive, and just 1 of 255 was cross-reactive with common cold coronaviruses. At late post-vaccination timepoints, both infection-induced and vaccine-induced clones showed marked clonal contraction, consistent with waning T cell responses. Only a small number of convalescent patients were included, and no early post-infection timepoints were available, which limited the study.

The V gene is TRBV7-2 and the J gene is TRBJ1-2; TRBD1 is possibly the D segment (5 matching bases). This clonotype was obtained from a human donor who received a COVID-19 vaccine. This specimen was CD4+ T cells from PBMCs cultured without peptide, taken before COVID-19 vaccination. The CDR3 reads as follows: CASSLARVGYGYTF. The nucleotide sequence reads TGTGCCAGCAGCTTAGCCAGGGTCGGATATGGCTACACCTTC.